This T cell receptor beta chain was recorded in a study of cytomegalovirus exposure and HLA in healthy donors. Of note for this clone: Its cognate antigen is unknown.

With 60 Vbeta and 13 Jbeta primers, the PCR was carried out. How the authors handled the data: Tens of millions of unique TCR beta chains, 10 million to 14 million shared, were counted in a later analysis. Assay used: immunoSEQ multiplex PCR; TCRdb lists only in-frame clones, some missing. V and J calls and clone size come straight from that table; D and trimming were deduced from the DNA. The specimen's table records approximately 47,000 clones. CDR3 size: 11 residues. CDR1 MNHEY and CDR2 SVGAGI come from the germline V gene. Between the trimmed V and J ends, which lost 3 bases and 13 bases, there was a span of 7 bases. The study's findings and limits: V- and J-gene trimming in TCR beta was tied to a missense DCLRE1C variant by an analysis performed later. DRB1 had the most TCR associations and HLA-C the fewest, a later analysis found, with rates varying by HLA locus. The authors later found HLA-associated TCR beta chains more clonally expanded than equally common others.

The sequence came from a male donor in good health and CMV-seronegative. The specimen was PBMCs. This chain links TRBV6-5 with TRBJ1-6; D call uncertain. The CDR3: CASSYNGPLHF. The CDR3 DNA follows: TGTGCCAGCAGTTATAACGGGCCCCTCCACTTT.